This TCR beta chain was documented in a study of patients and donors after allogeneic stem cell transplantation. The sample holds a few counts of this clonotype. TCRdb re-called the RT-PCR reads with MiXCR, one entry per CDR3 protein. The sample carries 390,000 or so distinct CDR3 sequences, roughly 17% recorded once. Trimming left V 0 bases short and J 0 bases short, with 9 bases between. Looked up from germline, CDR1 is SGHRS and CDR2 is YFSETQ. The length of the CDR3 is 15 residues. This receptor was identified in a human donor who was either an allogeneic HSCT recipient or a stem cell or donor lymphocyte infusion donor (not recorded which). It is not recorded whose cells these are; they may come from a transplant donor. Sequenced input: blood, either unsorted or a sorted T cell fraction (not recorded which). The rearrangement links TRBV5-1 to TRBJ1-1; the D is unclear. The CDR3 loop reads CASSLGRAMNTEAFF. In DNA, the CDR3 is TGCGCCAGCAGCTTGGGGAGGGCAATGAACACTGAAGCTTTCTTT.